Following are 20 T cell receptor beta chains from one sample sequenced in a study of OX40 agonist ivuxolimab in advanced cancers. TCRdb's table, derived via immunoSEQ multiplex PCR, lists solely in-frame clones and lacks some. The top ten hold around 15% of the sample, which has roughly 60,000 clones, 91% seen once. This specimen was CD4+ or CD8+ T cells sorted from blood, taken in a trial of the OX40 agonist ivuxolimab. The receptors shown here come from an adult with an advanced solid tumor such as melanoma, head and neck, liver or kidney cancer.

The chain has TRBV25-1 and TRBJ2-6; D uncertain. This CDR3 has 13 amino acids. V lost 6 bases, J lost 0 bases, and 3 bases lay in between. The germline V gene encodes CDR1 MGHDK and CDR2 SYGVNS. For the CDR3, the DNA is TGTGCCAGCAGGATCTCTGGGGCCAACGTCCTGACTTTC. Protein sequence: CASRISGANVLTF.

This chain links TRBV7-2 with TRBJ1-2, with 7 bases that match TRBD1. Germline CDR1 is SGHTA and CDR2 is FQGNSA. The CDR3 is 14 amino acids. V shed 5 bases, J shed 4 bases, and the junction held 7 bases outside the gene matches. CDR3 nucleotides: TGTGCCAGCAGCCTCATGACAGGGCCCTATGGCTACACCTTC. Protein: CASSLMTGPYGYTF.

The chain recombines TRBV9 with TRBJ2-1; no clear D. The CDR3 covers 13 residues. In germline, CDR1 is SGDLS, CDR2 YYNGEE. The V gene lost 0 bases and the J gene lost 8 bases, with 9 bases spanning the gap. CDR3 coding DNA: TGTGCCAGCAGCGTAGCACATCCGGATGAGCAGTTCTTC. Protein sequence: CASSVAHPDEQFF.

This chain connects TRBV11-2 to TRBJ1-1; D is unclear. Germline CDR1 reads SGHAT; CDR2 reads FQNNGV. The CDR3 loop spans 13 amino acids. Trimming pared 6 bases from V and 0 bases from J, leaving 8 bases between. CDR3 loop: CASSYTLNTEAFF. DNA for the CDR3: TGTGCCAGCAGTTACACCTTGAACACTGAAGCTTTCTTT.

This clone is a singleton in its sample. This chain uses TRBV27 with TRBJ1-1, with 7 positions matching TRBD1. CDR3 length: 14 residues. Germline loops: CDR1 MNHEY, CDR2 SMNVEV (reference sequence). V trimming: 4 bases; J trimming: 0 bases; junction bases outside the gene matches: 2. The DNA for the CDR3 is TGTGCCAGCAGTTATGGGACAGTGAACACTGAAGCTTTCTTT. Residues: CASSYGTVNTEAFF.

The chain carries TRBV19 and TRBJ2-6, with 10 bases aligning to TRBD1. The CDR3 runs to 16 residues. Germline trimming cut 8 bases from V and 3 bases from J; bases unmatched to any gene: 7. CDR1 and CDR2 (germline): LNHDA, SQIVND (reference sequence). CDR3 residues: CASGADRGLGANVLTF. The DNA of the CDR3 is TGTGCCAGTGGGGCTGACAGGGGGCTTGGGGCCAACGTCCTGACTTTC.

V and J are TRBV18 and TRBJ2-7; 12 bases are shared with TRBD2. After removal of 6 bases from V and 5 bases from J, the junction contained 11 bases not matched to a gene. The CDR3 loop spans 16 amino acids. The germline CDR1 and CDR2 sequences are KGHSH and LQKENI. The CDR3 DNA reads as TGTGCCAGCTCGGCCGGACTAGCGGGATATGGTAACGAGCAGTACTTC. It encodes CASSAGLAGYGNEQYF.

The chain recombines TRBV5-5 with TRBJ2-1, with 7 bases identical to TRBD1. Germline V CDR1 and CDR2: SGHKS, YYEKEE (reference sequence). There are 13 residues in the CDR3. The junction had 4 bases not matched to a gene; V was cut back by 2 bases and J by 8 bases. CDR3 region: CASSLQGWDEQFF. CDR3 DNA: TGTGCCAGCAGCTTACAGGGGTGGGATGAGCAGTTCTTC.

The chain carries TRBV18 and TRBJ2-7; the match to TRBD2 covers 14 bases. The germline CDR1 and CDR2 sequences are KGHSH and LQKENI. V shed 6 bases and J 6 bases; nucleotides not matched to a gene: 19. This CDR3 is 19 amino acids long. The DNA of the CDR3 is TGTGCCAGCTCGCTTTTGGGACTAGCGGGAGTTTCTGGTAACTCCGAGCAGTACTTC. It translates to CASSLLGLAGVSGNSEQYF.

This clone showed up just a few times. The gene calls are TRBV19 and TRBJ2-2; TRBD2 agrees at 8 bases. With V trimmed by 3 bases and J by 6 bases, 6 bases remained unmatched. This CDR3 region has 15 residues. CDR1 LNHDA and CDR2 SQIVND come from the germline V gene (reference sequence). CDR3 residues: CASSIWTSLPGELFF. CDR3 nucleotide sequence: TGTGCCAGTAGTATCTGGACTAGCCTCCCCGGGGAGCTGTTTTTT.

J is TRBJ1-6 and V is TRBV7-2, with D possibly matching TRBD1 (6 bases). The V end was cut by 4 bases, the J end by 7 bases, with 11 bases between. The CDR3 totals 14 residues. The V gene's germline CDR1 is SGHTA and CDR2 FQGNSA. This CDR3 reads CASSSGQKNSPLHF. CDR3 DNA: TGTGCCAGCAGCTCCGGACAGAAAAATTCACCCCTCCACTTT.

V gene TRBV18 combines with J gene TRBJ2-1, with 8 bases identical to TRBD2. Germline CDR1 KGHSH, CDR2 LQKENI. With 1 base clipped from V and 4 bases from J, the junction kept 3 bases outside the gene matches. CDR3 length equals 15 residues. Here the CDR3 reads CASSPLAGTYNEQFF. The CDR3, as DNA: TGTGCCAGCTCACCACTAGCGGGGACTTACAATGAGCAGTTCTTC.

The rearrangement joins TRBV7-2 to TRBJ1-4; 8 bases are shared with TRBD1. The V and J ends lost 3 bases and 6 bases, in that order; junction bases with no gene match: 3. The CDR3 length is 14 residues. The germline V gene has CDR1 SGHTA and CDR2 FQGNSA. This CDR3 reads CASSLETGDEKLFF. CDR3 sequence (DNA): TGTGCCAGCAGCTTGGAGACAGGGGATGAAAAACTGTTTTTT.

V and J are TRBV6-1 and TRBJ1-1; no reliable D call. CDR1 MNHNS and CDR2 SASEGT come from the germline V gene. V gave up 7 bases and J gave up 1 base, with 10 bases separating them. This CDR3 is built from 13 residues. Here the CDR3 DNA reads TGTGCCAGCACATCGGTCTGGAACACTGAAGCTTTCTTT. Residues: CASTSVWNTEAFF.

The CDR3 spells CASSTPGRVWNEQYF. CDR3 DNA: TGTGCCAGCAGTACTCCAGGGAGAGTTTGGAACGAGCAGTACTTC. The chain links TRBV28 to TRBJ2-7; perhaps D is TRBD1 or TRBD2 (5 bases each). Trimming left V 5 bases short and J 5 bases short, with 19 bases between. Germline CDR1 reads MDHEN; CDR2 reads SYDVKM. This CDR3 contains 15 residues.

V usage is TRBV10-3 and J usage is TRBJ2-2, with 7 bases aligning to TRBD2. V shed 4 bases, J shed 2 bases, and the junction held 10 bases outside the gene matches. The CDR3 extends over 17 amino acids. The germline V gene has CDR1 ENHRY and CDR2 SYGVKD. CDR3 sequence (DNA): TGTGCCATCAGTGCGACTAGCCGCTTGATAAACACCGGGGAGCTGTTTTTT. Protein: CAISATSRLINTGELFF.

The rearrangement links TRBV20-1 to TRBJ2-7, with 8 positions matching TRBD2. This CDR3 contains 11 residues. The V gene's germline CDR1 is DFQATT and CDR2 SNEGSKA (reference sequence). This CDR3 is CSCGGSYEQYF. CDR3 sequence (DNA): TGCTCCTGCGGGGGGAGTTACGAGCAGTACTTC.

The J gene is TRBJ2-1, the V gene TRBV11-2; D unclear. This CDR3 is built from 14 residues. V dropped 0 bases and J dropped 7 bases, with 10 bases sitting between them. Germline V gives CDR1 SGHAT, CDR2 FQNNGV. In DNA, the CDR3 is TGTGCCAGCAGCTTAGATAGATACCAAAATGAGCAGTTCTTC. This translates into CASSLDRYQNEQFF.

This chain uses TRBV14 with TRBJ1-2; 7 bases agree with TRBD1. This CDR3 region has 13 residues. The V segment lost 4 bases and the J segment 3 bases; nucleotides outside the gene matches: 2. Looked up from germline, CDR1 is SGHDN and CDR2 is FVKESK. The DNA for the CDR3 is TGTGCCAGCAGCCCACAGGGGTACTATGGCTACACCTTC. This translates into CASSPQGYYGYTF.

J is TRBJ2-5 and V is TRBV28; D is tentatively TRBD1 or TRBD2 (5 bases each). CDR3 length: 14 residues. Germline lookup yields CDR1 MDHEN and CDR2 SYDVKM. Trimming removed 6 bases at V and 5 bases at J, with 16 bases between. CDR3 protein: CASSPAGGDETQYF. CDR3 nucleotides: TGTGCCAGCAGCCCCGCAGGTGGGGACGAGACCCAGTACTTC.